Each of the 19 T cell receptor beta chains below was sequenced from the same sample in a study of response to subunit inactivated influenza vaccine. TCRdb fed the RT-PCR reads into MiXCR, producing one record per CDR3 protein. The sample has some 800,000 distinct CDR3 sequences; over 20% are singletons. Sample: PBMCs from blood, taken more than 4 days after vaccination. Receptors were obtained from a man over 45 who received an inactivated influenza vaccine.

CDR3 in DNA: TGCGCCAGCAGCCAAACAGGTTATAGCAATCAGCCCCAGCATTTT. Its protein product is CASSQTGYSNQPQHF. The chain combines TRBV5-1 with TRBJ1-5; D is perhaps TRBD1 (5 bases). V lost 4 bases to trimming and J lost 0 bases, with 11 bases between them. Per the germline V gene, CDR1 is SGHRS and CDR2 is YFSETQ. This CDR3 spans 15 amino acids.

V gene TRBV5-5 combines with J gene TRBJ2-7; possible D gene TRBD1, 6 bases. Germline loops: CDR1 SGHKS, CDR2 YYEKEE (reference sequence). This CDR3 is built from 17 residues. The germline V and J ends were trimmed by 4 bases and 1 base, with 21 bases remaining between them. For the CDR3, the DNA is TGTGCCAGCAGCCGAACTAAGCCGGGACAACAATCCTACGAGCAGTACTTC. It yields the protein CASSRTKPGQQSYEQYF.

The chain has TRBV5-1 and TRBJ2-2, with a tentative D call TRBD1 (6 bases). The CDR3 contains 14 residues. V was clipped by 5 bases and J by 0 bases, with 8 bases between them. Germline lookup yields CDR1 SGHRS and CDR2 YFSETQ. CDR3 nucleotide sequence: TGCGCCAGCAGTGGGACATCGAACACCGGGGAGCTGTTTTTT. It encodes CASSGTSNTGELFF.

This clonotype was observed many times. J is TRBJ2-1 and V is TRBV5-1, with D perhaps matching TRBD2 (6 bases). This CDR3 region has 15 residues. Deletions cut 6 bases from V and 0 bases from J, with 13 bases between. Germline V lookup: CDR1 SGHRS, CDR2 YFSETQ. CDR3 in DNA: TGCGCCAGCACCCGGGCCGGGAGCTCCTACAATGAGCAGTTCTTC. Translated: CASTRAGSSYNEQFF.

The chain links TRBV20-1 to TRBJ2-7, with D tentatively TRBD1 or TRBD2 (5 bases each). Trimming cost V 5 bases and J 1 base, with 15 bases left between them. Per the germline V gene, CDR1 is DFQATT and CDR2 is SNEGSKA (reference sequence). This CDR3 has 14 amino acids. CDR3 nucleotide sequence: TGCAGTGCTCCTAGCTGGGGCCAATCCTACGAGCAGTACTTC. It specifies CSAPSWGQSYEQYF.

This clonotype was found a few times. The CDR3 DNA is TGCAGCGTTTGGCACCCGAAGAACACTGAAGCTTTCTTT. Translated: CSVWHPKNTEAFF. The chain combines TRBV29-1 with TRBJ1-1; D ambiguous. CDR1 and CDR2 (germline): SQVTM, ANQGSEA. CDR3 length equals 13 residues. V was cut by 5 bases and J by 1 base, with 11 bases left in between.

This clonotype turned up a few times. The rearrangement uses TRBV6-5 and TRBJ2-5; D uncertain. CDR1 and CDR2 from the germline V gene are MNHEY and SVGAGI. V was cut by 2 bases and J by 2 bases, with 6 bases left in between. The length of the CDR3 is 13 residues. CDR3 nucleotides: TGTGCCAGCAGTTACAGGGTTCAAGAGACCCAGTACTTC. It yields the protein CASSYRVQETQYF.

The V gene is TRBV11-2, the J gene TRBJ2-4, with D tentatively TRBD1 or TRBD2 (5 bases each). Germline loops: CDR1 SGHAT, CDR2 FQNNGV. This CDR3 is 18 amino acids long. The germline V and J ends were trimmed by 5 bases and 9 bases, with 29 bases remaining between them. This chain's CDR3 is CASSRSGLLKGSKGIQYF. The DNA of the CDR3 is TGTGCCAGCAGCCGATCCGGACTCTTAAAGGGGTCCAAGGGCATTCAGTACTTC.

Here the CDR3 DNA reads TGTGCCAGCAGACCCGATCAGGGGCTACGTAACACCGGGGAGCTGTTTTTT. It translates to CASRPDQGLRNTGELFF. The J gene is TRBJ2-2, the V gene TRBV2; a possible D gene is TRBD1 (6 bases). The CDR3 runs 17 residues. Per germline, CDR1 SNHLY and CDR2 FYNNEI. V was shortened by 6 bases and J by 2 bases, with 19 bases between the two germline ends.

CDR3 DNA: TGTGCCAGCAGCACGGGACAGGGATTCGCCTACGAGCAGTACTTC. Translated, it gives CASSTGQGFAYEQYF. This rearrangement joins TRBV2 to TRBJ2-7; 9 bases are shared with TRBD1. Germline V CDR1 and CDR2: SNHLY, FYNNEI. The V gene end was trimmed by 6 bases and the J gene end by 2 bases; junction bases not matched to a gene: 8. The CDR3 covers 15 residues.

The J gene is TRBJ1-5, the V gene TRBV15; 7 nucleotides agree with TRBD1. Losses at the gene ends were 0 bases for V and 7 bases for J; bases not matched to a gene: 6. There are 15 residues in the CDR3. Per germline, CDR1 LNHNV and CDR2 YYDKDF (reference sequence). CDR3 in amino acids: CATSRDLTGRQPQHF. The CDR3 coding sequence is TGTGCCACCAGCAGAGATTTGACAGGGAGACAGCCCCAGCATTTT.

This clonotype has a handful of counts. The chain employs TRBV4-2 and TRBJ1-6; no clear D gene. Trimming cost V 1 base and J 9 bases, with 4 bases left between them. This CDR3 has 12 amino acids. Germline V gene lookup returns CDR1 LGHNA and CDR2 YNFKEQ. Here the CDR3 DNA reads TGTGCCAGCAGCCAAGTTAGTTCACCCCTCCACTTT. It is translated as CASSQVSSPLHF.

This clonotype was counted a few times. The chain is built from TRBV4-3 and TRBJ2-5; 8 bases match TRBD1. The germline V gene has CDR1 LGHNA and CDR2 YSLEER. The CDR3 loop spans 17 amino acids. Trimming removed 0 bases from V and 2 bases from J; junction bases left unmatched: 8. The CDR3 nucleotides are TGCGCCAGCAGCCAAGATCGGTCAGGGGGCCGTCAAGAGACCCAGTACTTC. Amino acids: CASSQDRSGGRQETQYF.

J is TRBJ2-5 and V is TRBV5-1; no definite D call. The CDR3 totals 12 residues. The germline V gene has CDR1 SGHRS and CDR2 YFSETQ. V lost 3 bases, J lost 4 bases, and 7 bases lay in between. The CDR3 bases are TGCGCCAGCAGCTCGATCGGAGAGACCCAGTACTTC. It codes for CASSSIGETQYF. Variable domain in full (rest from reference TRBV5-1 and TRBJ2-5): KAGVTQTPRYLIKTRGQQVTLSCSPISGHRSVSWYQQTPGQGLQFLFEYFSETQRNKGNFPGRFSGRQFSNSRSEMNVSTLELGDSALYLCASSSIGETQYFGPGTRLLVL.

The chain employs TRBV29-1 and TRBJ2-1; perhaps TRBD2 as D (5 bases). Germline V CDR1 and CDR2: SQVTM, ANQGSEA. This CDR3 is 16 amino acids long. Trimming left V 0 bases short and J 0 bases short, with 12 bases between. This CDR3 reads CSVEDEAESSYNEQFF. CDR3 nucleotide sequence: TGCAGCGTTGAAGATGAAGCGGAAAGCTCCTACAATGAGCAGTTCTTC.

This clonotype was counted a few times. The chain has TRBV4-2 and TRBJ2-5; D gene uncertain. CDR3 length equals 15 residues. V dropped 0 bases and J dropped 2 bases, with 10 bases sitting between them. Germline CDR1 reads LGHNA; CDR2 reads YNFKEQ. The CDR3: CASSQDEAFQETQYF. The CDR3 coding sequence is TGTGCCAGCAGCCAAGATGAGGCCTTTCAAGAGACCCAGTACTTC.

This clonotype came up once. One base away lies a much larger clone, so this may be a sequencing read error. This chain links TRBV6-5 with TRBJ2-2; the D gene is possibly TRBD1 (6 bases). Trimming cost V 5 bases and J 4 bases, with 8 bases left between them. The V gene's germline CDR1 is MNHEY and CDR2 SVGAGI. The CDR3 loop spans 13 amino acids. CDR3 sequence (DNA): TGTGCCAGCAGTAACAGGGTCACCGGGGAGCTGTTTTTT. It codes for CASSNRVTGELFF.

This clonotype was counted many times. This chain links TRBV12-3 or TRBV12-4 with TRBJ2-4, with unresolved D. The CDR3 covers 11 residues. Trimming stripped 8 bases from V and 7 bases from J, with 9 bases between. In DNA form, the CDR3 reads TGTGCCAGCCAGGCTGGCAACATTCAGTACTTC. It codes for CASQAGNIQYF.

The chain is built from TRBV11-2 and TRBJ2-1, with 7 bases that match TRBD2. Germline trimming cut 6 bases from V and 4 bases from J; bases unmatched to any gene: 12. Germline lookup yields CDR1 SGHAT and CDR2 FQNNGV. The CDR3 totals 16 residues. CDR3 bases: TGTGCCAGCAGTCCCGGGAGGCGGGAGCCGTACAATGAGCAGTTCTTC. It specifies CASSPGRREPYNEQFF.